In this sample, the clone carrying this T cell receptor beta chain turned up a few times. Libraries were prepared by immunoSEQ multiplex PCR; TCRdb keeps only in-frame clonotypes and omits some of them. The data contain 35,000 to 50,000 clones, around 94% of them singletons. This record belongs to a study of control samples from healthy donors and cancer patients. What was sequenced was blood. The sequence was obtained from a man aged 60 to 75 in good health.

In nucleotides, the CDR3 is TGTGCCACCAGTGACTCCGGACAGCATAGCAATCAGCCCCAGCATTTT. It is translated as CATSDSGQHSNQPQHF. V is TRBV24-1 and J is TRBJ1-5; a possible D gene is TRBD1 (6 bases). The V gene's germline CDR1 is KGHDR and CDR2 SFDVKD. This CDR3 has 16 residues. The V end was cut by 4 bases, the J end by 0 bases, with 12 bases between.